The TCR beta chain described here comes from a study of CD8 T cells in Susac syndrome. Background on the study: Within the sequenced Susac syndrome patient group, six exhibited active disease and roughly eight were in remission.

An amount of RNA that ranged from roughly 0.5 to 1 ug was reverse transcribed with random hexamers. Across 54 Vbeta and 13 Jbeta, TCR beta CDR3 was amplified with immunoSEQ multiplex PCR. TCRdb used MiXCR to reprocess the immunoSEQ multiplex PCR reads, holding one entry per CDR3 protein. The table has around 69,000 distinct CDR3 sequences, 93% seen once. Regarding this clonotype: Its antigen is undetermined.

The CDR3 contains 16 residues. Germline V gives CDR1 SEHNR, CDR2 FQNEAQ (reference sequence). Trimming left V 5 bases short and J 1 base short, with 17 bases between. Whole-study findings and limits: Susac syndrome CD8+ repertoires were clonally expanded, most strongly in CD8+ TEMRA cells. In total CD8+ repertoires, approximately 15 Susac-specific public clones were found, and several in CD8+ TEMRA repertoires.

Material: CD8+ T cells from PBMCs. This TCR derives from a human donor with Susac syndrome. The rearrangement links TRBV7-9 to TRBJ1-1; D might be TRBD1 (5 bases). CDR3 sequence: CASSRGETLRNTEAFF. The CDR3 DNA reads TGTGCCAGCAGCCGGGGGGAGACGCTTCGGAACACTGAAGCTTTCTTT.